The 24 T cell receptor beta chains presented below share a single source sample, sequenced in a study of shared clonotypes between healthy human individuals. Using immunoSEQ multiplex PCR, the repertoire was profiled, and TCRdb retains in-frame clones only, with some absent. The data hold around 700,000 clones, with around 73% observed a single time. The specimen sequenced was memory CD4+ T cells sorted from blood. The subset: CD45RA-negative fraction. Every receptor here comes from a woman in her 30s in good health.

This chain uses TRBV28 with TRBJ1-3; D not certain. V dropped 7 bases and J dropped 2 bases, with 18 bases sitting between them. The germline V gene encodes CDR1 MDHEN and CDR2 SYDVKM. The CDR3 consists of 16 residues. In DNA form, the CDR3 reads TGTGCCAGCAACACTCCCCGGGCCTATGCTGGAAACACCATATATTTT. This codes for CASNTPRAYAGNTIYF. The full variable domain, completed using reference TRBV28 and TRBJ1-3, is DVKVTQSSRYLVKRTGEKVFLECVQDMDHENMFWYRQDPGLGLRLIYFSYDVKMKEKGDIPEGYSVSREKKERFSLILESASTNQTSMYLCASNTPRAYAGNTIYFGEGSWLTVV.

The chain employs TRBV9 and TRBJ2-2; 9 bases map to TRBD1. Germline CDR1 is SGDLS and CDR2 is YYNGEE. Trimming at V came to 3 bases and at J to 5 bases, leaving 8 bases not matched to a gene. The CDR3 contains 16 residues. CDR3: CASSALTGGITGELFF. As DNA, the CDR3 is TGTGCCAGCAGCGCACTGACAGGGGGGATTACCGGGGAGCTGTTTTTT.

The V gene is TRBV2, the J gene TRBJ2-7; 7 nucleotides align to TRBD1. J gave up 0 bases and V 5 bases, and 4 bases lay outside the gene matches. CDR1 and CDR2 (germline): SNHLY, FYNNEI. CDR3 length: 14 amino acids. The CDR3 spells CASSSQGSSYEQYF. The CDR3 DNA reads TGTGCCAGCAGTTCACAGGGGAGCTCCTACGAGCAGTACTTC. The whole variable domain, remainder taken from reference TRBV2 and TRBJ2-7, is EPEVTQTPSHQVTQMGQEVILRCVPISNHLYFYWYRQILGQKVEFLVSFYNNEISEKSEIFDDQFSVERPDGSNFTLKIRSTKLEDSAMYFCASSSQGSSYEQYFGPGTRLTVT.

This chain uses TRBV19 with TRBJ1-5, with 7 bases aligning to TRBD1. The CDR3 sequence is 14 residues long. V trimming: 4 bases; J trimming: 5 bases; junction bases outside the gene matches: 5. Germline V gene lookup returns CDR1 LNHDA and CDR2 SQIVND (reference sequence). CDR3 residues: CASSKDRVDQPQHF. In DNA form, the CDR3 reads TGTGCCAGTAGTAAAGACAGGGTTGATCAGCCCCAGCATTTT. Drawing the rest from reference TRBV19 and TRBJ1-5, the complete variable domain is DGGITQSPKYLFRKEGQNVTLSCEQNLNHDAMYWYRQDPGQGLRLIYYSQIVNDFQKGDIAEGYSVSREKKESFPLTVTSAQKNPTAFYLCASSKDRVDQPQHFGDGTRLSIL.

The sample holds a few counts of this clone. The rearrangement uses TRBV15 and TRBJ2-6; tentatively, D is TRBD2 (7 bases). The V and J ends lost 2 bases and 0 bases respectively, with 14 bases between them. Germline CDR1 is LNHNV and CDR2 is YYDKDF (reference sequence). This CDR3 spans 18 amino acids. CDR3 DNA sequence: TGTGCCACCAGCAGACACAGGGAGGGGTTCTCTGGGGCCAACGTCCTGACTTTC. Encoded protein: CATSRHREGFSGANVLTF.

This CDR3 is CATSRRQGRYEQYF. CDR3 coding DNA: TGTGCCACCAGCAGGAGACAGGGCCGGTACGAGCAGTACTTC. This chain joins TRBV15 and TRBJ2-7; 7 bases fit TRBD1. After removal of 3 bases from V and 4 bases from J, the junction contained 6 bases not matched to a gene. The CDR3 is 14 amino acids. CDR1 and CDR2 (germline): LNHNV, YYDKDF (reference sequence).

The chain has TRBV28 and TRBJ2-7; D uncertain. Trimming cost V 7 bases and J 0 bases, with 13 bases left between them. Looked up from germline, CDR1 is MDHEN and CDR2 is SYDVKM. This CDR3 contains 14 residues. The CDR3 nucleotides read TGTGCCAGCACTGATTACTCGAGCTCCTACGAGCAGTACTTC. This gives the protein CASTDYSSSYEQYF.

The chain carries TRBV11-2 and TRBJ1-5, with a possible D match to TRBD1 (5 bases). The CDR3 is 16 amino acids. Germline loops: CDR1 SGHAT, CDR2 FQNNGV. Trimming cost V 2 bases and J 2 bases, with 13 bases left between them. CDR3 loop: CASSLSGSSGNQPQHF. In DNA form, the CDR3 reads TGTGCCAGCAGCTTATCAGGGTCTTCGGGCAATCAGCCCCAGCATTTT.

The gene calls are TRBV5-1 and TRBJ2-2; D not certain. CDR3 length equals 14 residues. V lost 0 bases and J lost 7, with 10 bases in between. Germline CDR1 reads SGHRS; CDR2 reads YFSETQ. Here the CDR3 reads CASSLGQSRGELFF. The CDR3 DNA reads TGCGCCAGCAGCTTGGGGCAGTCGCGCGGGGAGCTGTTTTTT.

V and J are TRBV4-1 and TRBJ2-6, with D maybe TRBD2 (6 bases). The CDR3 contains 18 residues. The V gene lost 5 bases and the J gene lost 1 base, with 18 bases spanning the gap. Looked up from germline, CDR1 is MGHRA and CDR2 is YSYEKL. The CDR3 is CASSSQPGATSGANVLTF. The CDR3 nucleotides read TGCGCCAGCAGCTCTCAACCGGGAGCCACTTCTGGGGCCAACGTCCTGACTTTC.

This clone was recorded at least ten times. Since a much larger clone is just one base distant, this may be a read error. At the DNA level, this CDR3 is encoded by other sequences in the same sample as well. The CDR3 sequence is CASSDNRAPNQPQHF. The CDR3 coding sequence is TGTGCCAGCAGTGATAACAGGGCCCCCAATCAGCCCCAGCATTTT. The chain combines TRBV6-1 with TRBJ1-5; tentatively, D is TRBD1 (6 bases). V was pared by 3 bases and J by 3 bases, with 12 bases between. CDR3 length: 15 amino acids. Per the germline V gene, CDR1 is MNHNS and CDR2 is SASEGT.

The chain has TRBV11-3 and TRBJ2-7; 13 positions agree with TRBD2. The CDR3 consists of 15 residues. V lost 3 bases to trimming and J lost 4 bases; unmatched junction nucleotides: 3. Germline V CDR1 and CDR2: SGHNT, YENEEA. CDR3 nucleotides: TGTGCCAGCAGCTTTGGGACTAGCGGGATGTACGAGCAGTACTTC. Translated: CASSFGTSGMYEQYF. The whole variable domain, remainder taken from reference TRBV11-3 and TRBJ2-7, is EAGVVQSPRYKIIEKKQPVAFWCNPISGHNTLYWYLQNLGQGPELLIRYENEEAVDDSQLPKDRFSAERLKGVDSTLKIQPAELGDSAVYLCASSFGTSGMYEQYFGPGTRLTVT.

The J gene is TRBJ1-1, the V gene TRBV5-6; weak D call: TRBD1 (5 bases). Germline CDR1 reads SGHDT; CDR2 reads YYEEEE. The CDR3 length is 13 residues. V was cut by 4 bases and J by 5 bases, with 12 bases left in between. DNA for the CDR3: TGTGCCAGCAGCAACCCAGGGAGGACTGAAGCTTTCTTT. This encodes CASSNPGRTEAFF.

The chain joins TRBV21-1 to TRBJ1-1. TRBV21-1 corresponds to a pseudogene. The CDR3 loop spans 15 amino acids. The CDR3 region is CASSKSKGWITEAFF. DNA of the CDR3: TGTGCCAGCAGCAAATCCAAAGGTTGGATCACTGAAGCTTTCTTT.

The chain links TRBV4-1 to TRBJ2-3; 7 bases map to TRBD2. After removal of 0 bases from V and 2 bases from J, the junction contained 5 bases not matched to a gene. This CDR3 spans 16 amino acids. Germline V gene data show CDR1 as MGHRA and CDR2 as YSYEKL. Here the CDR3 DNA reads TGCGCCAGCAGCCAAGAAAATCGGGGGGTCACAGATACGCAGTATTTT. This translates into CASSQENRGVTDTQYF.

The chain joins TRBV10-2 to TRBJ1-2; D uncertain. Germline V gene sequence: CDR1 WSHSY, CDR2 SAAADI. The V end lost 2 bases, the J end lost 5 bases, and 12 bases lay between the germline ends. This CDR3 is built from 14 residues. Here the CDR3 DNA reads TGCGCCAGCAGTGAGATCGATTACGGTTATGGCTACACCTTC. Translated: CASSEIDYGYGYTF.

This clone has a handful of counts. The chain is built from TRBV7-6 and TRBJ2-1; no firm D call. This CDR3 comprises 15 residues. V shed 2 bases and J shed 4 bases, with 12 bases lying between them. Germline CDR1 and CDR2: SGHVS and FNYEAQ. CDR3 loop: CASSLMGGTYNEQFF. The CDR3 nucleotides are TGTGCCAGCAGCTTAATGGGTGGTACTTACAATGAGCAGTTCTTC. Filled out from reference TRBV7-6 and TRBJ2-1, the complete variable domain reads GAGVSQSPRYKVTKRGQDVALRCDPISGHVSLYWYRQALGQGPEFLTYFNYEAQQDKSGLPNDRFSAERPEGSISTLTIQRTEQRDSAMYRCASSLMGGTYNEQFFGPGTRLTVL.

The CDR3 here is CASSSTRSGNTIYF. CDR3 DNA sequence: TGTGCCAGCAGCTCAACACGTTCTGGAAACACCATATATTTT. V gene TRBV5-4 combines with J gene TRBJ1-3; no firm D call. The V and J ends lost 3 bases and 1 base respectively, with 8 bases between them. The germline CDR1 and CDR2 sequences are SGHNT and YYREEE (reference sequence). This CDR3 spans 14 amino acids.

With regard to this clone: One base away lies a much larger clone, so this may be a sequencing read error. The chain carries TRBV19 and TRBJ1-2; 7 bases align to TRBD1. Germline CDR1 is LNHDA and CDR2 is SQIVND (reference sequence). This CDR3 comprises 13 residues. The CDR3 reads CASSVDRDYGYTF. CDR3 nucleotide sequence: TGTGCCAGTAGTGTAGACAGGGACTATGGCTACACCTTC. The variable domain in full, with the rest retrieved from reference TRBV19 and TRBJ1-2, is DGGITQSPKYLFRKEGQNVTLSCEQNLNHDAMYWYRQDPGQGLRLIYYSQIVNDFQKGDIAEGYSVSREKKESFPLTVTSAQKNPTAFYLCASSVDRDYGYTFGSGTRLTVV.

In its sample, this clone was seen once. The chain combines TRBV19 with TRBJ1-1; 8 bases agree with TRBD1. The CDR3 is 14 residues long. V was pared by 2 bases and J by 8 bases, with 7 bases of the junction left unmatched. Germline CDR1 is LNHDA and CDR2 is SQIVND (reference sequence). CDR3: CASSILTGAHEAFF. In nucleotides, the CDR3 is TGTGCCAGTAGTATACTGACAGGGGCGCACGAAGCTTTCTTT.

This clone has a handful of counts. The chain is built from TRBV9 and TRBJ2-7; 7 bases are a match to TRBD1. The CDR3 consists of 16 residues. After removal of 4 bases from V and 4 bases from J, the junction contained 14 bases not matched to a gene. The germline gives CDR1 SGDLS, CDR2 YYNGEE. In DNA, the CDR3 is TGTGCCAGCAGCCCAATGACAGGGTACGGACAATACGAGCAGTACTTC. Its translation is CASSPMTGYGQYEQYF.

The table lists this clone with a few counts. The rearrangement links TRBV7-2 to TRBJ2-5, with 13 bases aligning to TRBD2. The V gene's germline CDR1 is SGHTA and CDR2 FQGNSA. After removal of 4 bases from V and 2 bases from J, the junction contained 13 bases not matched to a gene. The CDR3 contains 19 residues. CDR3 region: CASSWTSGRGVTQQETQYF. CDR3 nucleotides: TGTGCCAGCAGCTGGACTAGCGGGAGAGGGGTTACACAACAAGAGACCCAGTACTTC.

This clone came up a few times. V and J are TRBV5-4 and TRBJ2-1; 10 nucleotides align to TRBD2. Germline CDR1 is SGHNT and CDR2 is YYREEE (reference sequence). J gave up 0 bases and V 3 bases, and 15 bases lay outside the gene matches. The CDR3 has 20 residues. The CDR3 loop reads CASSSWAWTSGQSSYNEQFF. CDR3 nucleotide sequence: TGTGCCAGCAGCTCTTGGGCATGGACTAGCGGACAGAGCTCCTACAATGAGCAGTTCTTC. The full variable domain, completed using reference TRBV5-4 and TRBJ2-1, is ETGVTQSPTHLIKTRGQQVTLRCSSQSGHNTVSWYQQALGQGPQFIFQYYREEENGRGNFPPRFSGLQFPNYSSELNVNALELDDSALYLCASSSWAWTSGQSSYNEQFFGPGTRLTVL.

The V call is TRBV5-4, the J call TRBJ2-1; D is ambiguous. The CDR3 length is 12 residues. The ends were cut back, 0 bases at V and 8 bases at J, with 6 bases in the middle. Germline V lookup: CDR1 SGHNT, CDR2 YYREEE (reference sequence). CDR3 amino acids: CASSLDGDEQFF. CDR3 DNA: TGTGCCAGCAGCTTGGATGGTGATGAGCAGTTCTTC.